This T cell receptor beta chain was identified during a study of T-cell memory formation after mild COVID-19. Trimming took 4 bases from V and 2 from J, leaving 15 bases between them. The CDR3 runs 16 residues. In the case of this clonotype: Its antigen remains unknown.

Each CDR3 protein is one row after TCRdb ran MiXCR on the 5' RACE reads. The sample yields 65,000 to 90,000 distinct CDR3 sequences, approximately 15% seen once. Points from the study as a whole: Mainly in CM and EM were contracting CD4+ clones; CD8+ were in EMRA.

The receptor was isolated from an adult woman who had mild COVID-19 (a few samples of this study predate the infection). Cell type and time point are not known. The chain combines TRBV12-3 or TRBV12-4 with TRBJ2-1; no firm D call. Sequencing was carried out using PBMCs or a T cell subset sorted from them (not recorded which). The CDR3 DNA is TGTGCCAGCAGTTCAACTCCCCGAGGCCCCTACAATGAGCAGTTCTTC. Translated, it gives CASSSTPRGPYNEQFF.